This entry lists 30 T cell receptor beta chains sequenced from one sample in a study of radiation and T cells in renal cell carcinoma. The data were produced by immunoSEQ multiplex PCR, yet TCRdb's version contains in-frame clones alone and is incomplete. The sample lists 100,000 to 150,000 clones; approximately 78% were seen once. Time point indicated: baseline pretreatment blood. As for treatment: 15 Gy SBRT to primary tumor, nephrectomy 4 weeks later. The sequencing here drew on blood, taken from a patient whose treatment included radiotherapy and nephrectomy. These receptors all stem from a woman aged 55 to 70 with renal cell carcinoma.

The chain employs TRBV9 and TRBJ2-2, with 8 positions matching TRBD2. The CDR3 consists of 15 residues. The V and J ends lost 3 bases and 1 base, in that order; junction bases with no gene match: 2. Germline V gene lookup returns CDR1 SGDLS and CDR2 YYNGEE. CDR3 sequence (DNA): TGTGCCAGCAGCGGGACTAGCCTGAACACCGGGGAGCTGTTTTTT. The encoded protein is CASSGTSLNTGELFF.

The CDR3 spells CASTFKPGELFF. The DNA of the CDR3 is TGTGCCAGCACCTTTAAACCCGGGGAGCTGTTTTTT. The J gene is TRBJ2-2, the V gene TRBV11-2; D gene ambiguous. There are 12 residues in the CDR3. Germline values: CDR1 SGHAT, CDR2 FQNNGV. With 7 bases removed from V and 6 bases from J, the gap between germline ends came to 9 bases.

The genes are TRBV9 and TRBJ1-3; D is unclear. The CDR3 length is 16 residues. The V end lost 3 bases, the J end lost 0 bases, and 13 bases lay between the germline ends. Per the germline V gene, CDR1 is SGDLS and CDR2 is YYNGEE. CDR3 amino acids: CASSAGLISSGNTIYF. CDR3 in DNA: TGTGCCAGCAGCGCCGGACTGATCTCCTCTGGAAACACCATATATTTT.

The chain uses TRBV7-6 and TRBJ2-7; D is ambiguous. Trimming cost V 6 bases and J 5 bases, with 11 bases left between them. Looked up from germline, CDR1 is SGHVS and CDR2 is FNYEAQ. This CDR3 comprises 12 residues. The CDR3 here is CASSAYRDEQYF. DNA for the CDR3: TGTGCCAGCAGTGCCTATAGGGACGAGCAGTACTTC.

CDR3 amino acids: CASSVSSGQQFF. The DNA of the CDR3 is TGTGCCAGCAGCGTTTCTAGCGGGCAGCAGTTCTTC. The chain carries TRBV7-3 and TRBJ2-1, with 8 bases identical to TRBD2. Looked up from germline, CDR1 is SGHTA and CDR2 is FQGTGA. V was clipped by 5 bases and J by 11 bases; unmatched bases: 5. There are 12 residues in the CDR3.

In this sample, this clone turned up a few times. Written as DNA, the CDR3 is TGTGCCAGTGACAGGTACTCTGGAAACACCATATATTTT. As protein: CASDRYSGNTIYF. V usage is TRBV6-1 and J usage is TRBJ1-3; tentative D call: TRBD1 (6 bases). The V gene lost 9 bases and the J gene lost 0 bases, with 9 bases spanning the gap. This CDR3 is built from 13 residues. Germline values: CDR1 MNHNS, CDR2 SASEGT.

V gene TRBV20-1 combines with J gene TRBJ2-5; D gene ambiguous. This CDR3 has 11 residues. V dropped 6 bases and J dropped 5 bases, with 10 bases sitting between them. Germline CDR1 is DFQATT and CDR2 is SNEGSKA (reference sequence). In DNA, the CDR3 is TGCAGTGCCGTTTTCATGGAGACCCAGTACTTC. This gives the protein CSAVFMETQYF.

The chain uses TRBV25-1 and TRBJ1-2; D may be TRBD1 (5 bases). The V gene lost 2 bases and the J gene lost 8 bases, with 15 bases spanning the gap. Per the germline V gene, CDR1 is MGHDK and CDR2 is SYGVNS. The CDR3 consists of 14 residues. Here the CDR3 reads CASSEGGYSQGYTF. Written as DNA, the CDR3 is TGTGCCAGCAGTGAAGGGGGTTATTCCCAGGGCTACACCTTC.

This sequence joins TRBV2 and TRBJ2-1; TRBD1 might be the D (6 bases). There are 15 residues in the CDR3. Germline-derived CDR1 and CDR2 are SNHLY and FYNNEI. The ends were cut back, 1 base at V and 2 bases at J, with 9 bases in the middle. This CDR3 is CASSEVQGAYNEQFF. CDR3 nucleotides: TGTGCCAGCAGTGAAGTACAGGGTGCCTACAATGAGCAGTTCTTC.

The rearrangement uses TRBV15 and TRBJ1-5; 10 bases match TRBD1. The CDR3 totals 14 residues. The trim removed 5 bases at V and 6 bases at J, leaving 4 bases unmatched. The germline V gene has CDR1 LNHNV and CDR2 YYDKDF (reference sequence). CDR3: CATSPTGGGQPQHF. The CDR3 DNA follows: TGTGCCACCAGCCCGACAGGGGGCGGTCAGCCCCAGCATTTT. Full variable domain (remainder filled in from reference TRBV15 and TRBJ1-5): DAMVIQNPRYQVTQFGKPVTLSCSQTLNHNVMYWYQQKSSQAPKLLFHYYDKDFNNEADTPDNFQSRRPNTSFCFLDIRSPGLGDTAMYLCATSPTGGGQPQHFGDGTRLSIL.

V gene TRBV27 combines with J gene TRBJ2-7; 8 bases align to TRBD1. V lost 3 bases and J lost 2; bases outside the gene matches: 9. Germline V CDR1 and CDR2: MNHEY, SMNVEV (reference sequence). This CDR3 contains 16 residues. CDR3 sequence reads: CASSFQGAYSAYEQYF. CDR3 DNA sequence: TGTGCCAGCAGTTTCCAGGGGGCATATTCGGCCTACGAGCAGTACTTC.

The chain combines TRBV10-3 with TRBJ2-1; D is perhaps TRBD2 (5 bases). There are 14 residues in the CDR3. The germline V and J ends were trimmed by 6 bases and 7 bases, with 16 bases remaining between them. The V gene's germline CDR1 is ENHRY and CDR2 SYGVKD. The CDR3 region is CAISPARESNEQFF. DNA for the CDR3: TGTGCCATCAGCCCCGCCCGGGAATCAAATGAGCAGTTCTTC.

V and J are TRBV6-5 and TRBJ1-1; 7 nucleotides match TRBD1. V shed 2 bases and J 1 base; nucleotides not matched to a gene: 4. The CDR3 length is 15 residues. Germline V CDR1 and CDR2: MNHEY, SVGAGI. The CDR3 reads CASSYGTATNTEAFF. CDR3 nucleotide sequence: TGTGCCAGCAGTTACGGGACAGCCACGAACACTGAAGCTTTCTTT.

This chain links TRBV7-2 with TRBJ1-5; D remains unclear. V was cut by 5 bases and J by 2 bases, with 10 bases left in between. The CDR3 is 14 residues long. CDR1 is SGHTA and CDR2 is FQGNSA in the germline V gene. This CDR3 reads CASSLGLGNQPQHF. The CDR3, as DNA: TGTGCCAGCAGCCTGGGCCTGGGCAATCAGCCCCAGCATTTT.

The chain links TRBV5-1 to TRBJ1-2; D ambiguous. Trimming cost V 2 bases and J 5 bases, with 16 bases left between them. This CDR3 has 15 amino acids. The germline V gene encodes CDR1 SGHRS and CDR2 YFSETQ. CDR3 sequence reads: CASSFVSQPRYGYTF. The CDR3 coding sequence is TGCGCCAGCAGCTTTGTTAGCCAGCCAAGGTATGGCTACACCTTC.

The chain uses TRBV19 and TRBJ1-2; TRBD1 is a possible D gene (5 bases). Germline CDR1 reads LNHDA; CDR2 reads SQIVND (reference sequence). The CDR3 is 14 amino acids. Deletions cut 3 bases from V and 4 bases from J, with 12 bases between. The CDR3 region is CASSIVGAVYGYTF. As DNA, the CDR3 is TGTGCCAGTAGTATTGTAGGGGCCGTCTATGGCTACACCTTC.

CDR3 residues: CASSISGRSYGYTF. The CDR3 DNA is TGTGCCAGTAGTATTTCGGGACGGAGCTATGGCTACACCTTC. V and J are TRBV19 and TRBJ1-2; a weak D match, TRBD1 (5 bases). Between the trimmed V and J ends, which lost 3 bases and 4 bases, there was a span of 12 bases. Per the germline V gene, CDR1 is LNHDA and CDR2 is SQIVND (reference sequence). The CDR3 extends over 14 amino acids.

V gene TRBV6-5 combines with J gene TRBJ2-1; D remains ambiguous. Trimming pared 2 bases from V and 0 bases from J, leaving 11 bases between. This CDR3 contains 16 residues. In germline, CDR1 is MNHEY, CDR2 SVGAGI. The CDR3 DNA follows: TGTGCCAGCAGTTACAGTTCTCCTAGCTCCTACAATGAGCAGTTCTTC. It codes for CASSYSSPSSYNEQFF.

The chain joins TRBV7-9 to TRBJ2-7; D call uncertain. The CDR3 runs to 13 residues. The V end lost 4 bases, the J end lost 0 bases, and 7 bases lay between the germline ends. Germline V gives CDR1 SEHNR, CDR2 FQNEAQ (reference sequence). CDR3 protein: CASSSANSYEQYF. The CDR3 DNA follows: TGTGCCAGCAGCTCAGCTAACTCCTACGAGCAGTACTTC. The full variable domain, rest sourced from reference TRBV7-9 and TRBJ2-7, is DTGVSQNPRHKITKRGQNVTFRCDPISEHNRLYWYRQTLGQGPEFLTYFQNEAQLEKSRLLSDRFSAERPKGSFSTLEIQRTEQGDSAMYLCASSSANSYEQYFGPGTRLTVT.

The CDR3 is CASGGTAITEAFF. DNA for the CDR3: TGTGCCAGTGGAGGGACAGCGATCACTGAAGCTTTCTTT. V gene TRBV19 combines with J gene TRBJ1-1; 7 bases align to TRBD1. Germline V lookup: CDR1 LNHDA, CDR2 SQIVND (reference sequence). The CDR3 runs 13 residues. Germline trimming cut 8 bases from V and 4 bases from J; bases unmatched to any gene: 7.

The chain links TRBV6-5 to TRBJ1-4; the D is unclear. CDR1 is MNHEY and CDR2 is SVGAGI in the germline V gene. The ends were cut back, 5 bases at V and 5 bases at J, with 12 bases in the middle. This CDR3 is 14 amino acids long. The CDR3 loop reads CASSETRSNEKLFF. The CDR3 bases are TGTGCCAGCAGTGAAACGAGATCAAATGAAAAACTGTTTTTT.

This clone appeared a few times. The chain links TRBV6-4 to TRBJ2-1; maybe TRBD2 (5 bases). This CDR3 comprises 15 residues. Germline CDR1 MRHNA, CDR2 SNTAGT. With 6 bases removed from V and 3 bases from J, the gap between germline ends came to 15 bases. The DNA for the CDR3 is TGTGCCAGCAGCGTTAGTAGCGATCTCTACAATGAGCAGTTCTTC. Translation gives CASSVSSDLYNEQFF.

Points on this clone: Given a much more abundant clone one base away, this may be a read error. The chain has TRBV5-4 and TRBJ1-2, with no clear D. The CDR3 consists of 11 residues. Germline lookup yields CDR1 SGHNT and CDR2 YYREEE (reference sequence). Trimming removed 4 bases at V and 4 bases at J, with 5 bases between. The CDR3 region is CASSDSYGYTF. The CDR3 bases are TGTGCCAGCAGCGATAGCTATGGCTACACCTTC.

V and J are TRBV5-6 and TRBJ1-6, with 9 bases aligning to TRBD1. The CDR3 runs to 16 residues. The junction had 12 bases not matched to a gene; V was cut back by 4 bases and J by 10 bases. Germline V CDR1 and CDR2: SGHDT, YYEEEE. The DNA for the CDR3 is TGTGCCAGCAGCCCCCAACAGGGGGCATTTAGGTCACCCCTCCACTTT. Its protein is CASSPQQGAFRSPLHF.

The CDR3 coding sequence is TGTGCCAGCTCTCAGACGAACACCGGGGAGCTGTTTTTT. Its translation: CASSQTNTGELFF. V and J are TRBV18 and TRBJ2-2; D unclear. CDR1 and CDR2 from the germline V gene are KGHSH and LQKENI. CDR3 length: 13 residues. V lost 6 bases and J 0 bases, leaving 5 bases between the germline ends.

In its sample, this clone was seen a few times. The J gene is TRBJ1-2, the V gene TRBV28; D is possibly TRBD1 (6 bases). Deletions cut 6 bases from V and 7 bases from J, with 9 bases between. Germline V gene sequence: CDR1 MDHEN, CDR2 SYDVKM. This CDR3 comprises 11 residues. The CDR3 reads CASSNRVGYTF. In nucleotides, the CDR3 is TGTGCCAGCAGCAACAGGGTTGGCTACACCTTC.

This chain uses TRBV19 with TRBJ2-7; D gene ambiguous. This CDR3 has 13 amino acids. Between the trimmed V and J ends, which lost 2 bases and 6 bases, there was a span of 11 bases. CDR1 is LNHDA, CDR2 SQIVND, per germline (reference sequence). CDR3 sequence reads: CASSIQVRLEQYF. Written as DNA, the CDR3 is TGTGCCAGTAGTATACAGGTTAGGCTCGAGCAGTACTTC.

The CDR3 DNA sequence: TGTGCCAGCAGCCTTGACCGGCCAGATACGCAGTATTTT. Protein product: CASSLDRPDTQYF. The rearrangement joins TRBV13 to TRBJ2-3; D not certain. Trimming removed 5 bases at V and 4 bases at J, with 10 bases between. Germline V gene data show CDR1 as PRHDT and CDR2 as FYEKMQ (reference sequence). CDR3 size: 13 residues.

The chain employs TRBV10-1 and TRBJ2-1; 7 bases match TRBD2. Germline V gene sequence: CDR1 WNHNN, CDR2 SYGVQD (reference sequence). The CDR3 length is 16 residues. V lost 0 bases to trimming and J lost 6 bases; unmatched junction nucleotides: 8. CDR3 protein: CASSESGTTRGNEQFF. The CDR3 bases are TGCGCCAGCAGTGAGTCGGGGACTACCCGAGGCAATGAGCAGTTCTTC.

This rearrangement joins TRBV6-6 to TRBJ2-7; 7 nucleotides line up with TRBD2. J lost 4 bases, V lost 5 bases, and 11 bases had no gene match. The CDR3 extends over 15 amino acids. Germline V CDR1 and CDR2: MNHNY, SVGAGI (reference sequence). The DNA of the CDR3 is TGTGCCAGCAGTCCCCCAGCGGGGCAGGTTTACGAGCAGTACTTC. It translates to CASSPPAGQVYEQYF.